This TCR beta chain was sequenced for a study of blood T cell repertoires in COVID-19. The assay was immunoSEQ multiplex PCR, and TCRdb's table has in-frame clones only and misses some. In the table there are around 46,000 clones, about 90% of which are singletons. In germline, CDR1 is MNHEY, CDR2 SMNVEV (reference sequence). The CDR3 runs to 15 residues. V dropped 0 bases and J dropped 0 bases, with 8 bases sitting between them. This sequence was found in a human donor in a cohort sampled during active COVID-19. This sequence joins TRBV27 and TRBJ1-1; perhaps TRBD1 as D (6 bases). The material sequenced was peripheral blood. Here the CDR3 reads CASSLSGTMNTEAFF. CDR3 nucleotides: TGTGCCAGCAGTTTATCGGGGACAATGAACACTGAAGCTTTCTTT.